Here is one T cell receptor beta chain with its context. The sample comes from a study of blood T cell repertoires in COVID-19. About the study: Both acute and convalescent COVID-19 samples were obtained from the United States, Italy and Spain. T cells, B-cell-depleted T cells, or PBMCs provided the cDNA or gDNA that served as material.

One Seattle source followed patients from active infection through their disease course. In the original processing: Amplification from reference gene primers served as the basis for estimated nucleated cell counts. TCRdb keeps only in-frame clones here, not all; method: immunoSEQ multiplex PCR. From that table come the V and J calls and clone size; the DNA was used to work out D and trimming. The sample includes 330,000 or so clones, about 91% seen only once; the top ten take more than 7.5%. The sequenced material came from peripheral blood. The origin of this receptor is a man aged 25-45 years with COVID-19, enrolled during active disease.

The chain's CDR3 is CASSVAARESGNTIYF. The CDR3, as DNA: TGTGCCAGCAGCGTAGCTGCGAGGGAATCTGGAAACACCATATATTTT. J is TRBJ1-3 and V is TRBV9; D unresolved. This CDR3 has 16 residues. The germline gives CDR1 SGDLS, CDR2 YYNGEE. The V end was cut by 0 bases, the J end by 1 base, with 11 bases between.